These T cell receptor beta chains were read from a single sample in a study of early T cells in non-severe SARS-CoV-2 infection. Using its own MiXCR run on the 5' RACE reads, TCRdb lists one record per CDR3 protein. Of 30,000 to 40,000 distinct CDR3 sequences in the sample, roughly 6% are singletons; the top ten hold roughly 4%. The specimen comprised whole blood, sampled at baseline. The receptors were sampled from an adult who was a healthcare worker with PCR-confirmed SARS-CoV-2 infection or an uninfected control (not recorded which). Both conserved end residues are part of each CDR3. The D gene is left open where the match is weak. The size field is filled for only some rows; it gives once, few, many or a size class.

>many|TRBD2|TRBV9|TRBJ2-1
CASSVSFTRLAENNEQFF
TGTGCCAGCAGCGTATCCTTCACCCGACTAGCGGAAAACAATGAGCAGTTCTTC
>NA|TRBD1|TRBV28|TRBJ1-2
CASSSPTDRESTNYGYTF
TGTGCCAGCAGTTCGCCGACGGACAGGGAGTCGACCAACTATGGCTACACCTTC
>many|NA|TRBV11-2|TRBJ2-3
CASSSYGGRDTQYF
TGTGCCAGCAGCTCCTATGGAGGGAGAGATACGCAGTATTTT
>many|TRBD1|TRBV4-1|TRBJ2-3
CASSQRQGDTQYF
TGCGCCAGCAGCCAGCGACAGGGGGATACGCAGTATTTT
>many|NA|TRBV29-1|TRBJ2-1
CSVEDQGRVASNEQFF
TGCAGCGTTGAAGATCAAGGCAGGGTTGCTTCCAATGAGCAGTTCTTC
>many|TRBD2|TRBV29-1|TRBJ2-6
CSVAGEGGANVLTF
TGCAGCGTTGCCGGGGAGGGTGGGGCCAACGTCCTGACTTTC
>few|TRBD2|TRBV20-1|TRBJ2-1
CSARVALAENSEQFF
TGCAGTGCTAGGGTAGCACTAGCGGAAAACAGTGAGCAGTTCTTC
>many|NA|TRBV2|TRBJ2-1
CASSQVQSYNEQFF
TGTGCCAGCAGCCAGGTCCAATCCTACAATGAGCAGTTCTTC
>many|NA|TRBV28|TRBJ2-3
CASSLGRRRRGTDTQYF
TGTGCCAGCAGTTTAGGGAGGCGCCGGAGGGGCACAGATACGCAGTATTTT
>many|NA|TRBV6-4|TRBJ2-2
CASRGMAGELFF
TGTGCCAGCAGGGGGATGGCCGGGGAGCTGTTTTTT